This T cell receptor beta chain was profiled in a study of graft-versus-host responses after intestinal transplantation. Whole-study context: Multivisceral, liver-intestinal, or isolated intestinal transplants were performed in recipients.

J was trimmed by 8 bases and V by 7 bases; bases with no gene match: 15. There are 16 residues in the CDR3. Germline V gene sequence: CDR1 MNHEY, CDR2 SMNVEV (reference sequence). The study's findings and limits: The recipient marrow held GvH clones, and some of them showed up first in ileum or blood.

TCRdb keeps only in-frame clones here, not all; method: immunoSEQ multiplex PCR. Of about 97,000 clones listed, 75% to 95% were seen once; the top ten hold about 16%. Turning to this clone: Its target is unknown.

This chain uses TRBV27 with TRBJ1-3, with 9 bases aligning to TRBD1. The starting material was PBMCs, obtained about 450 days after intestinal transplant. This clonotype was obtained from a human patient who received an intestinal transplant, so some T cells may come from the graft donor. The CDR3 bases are TGTGCCAGCAACCAACAGGGGGCCGGCCCAGGGGACACCATATATTTT. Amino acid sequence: CASNQQGAGPGDTIYF.